This is a list of T cell receptor beta chains from one sample in a study of cytomegalovirus exposure and HLA in healthy donors. Method: immunoSEQ multiplex PCR; TCRdb's copy keeps in-frame clones and lacks some. The sample contains tens of thousands of clones, roughly 76% of which appear only once. The sample taken for sequencing was PBMCs. The source of these receptors is a woman aged 30 to 39 in good health and CMV-seronegative. CDR3s include the opening cysteine and the closing phenylalanine or tryptophan. Fields, in order: clone size, CDR3 length, J gene, V gene, D gene, CDR3 DNA, CDR3 protein. A D gene is named only where the DNA matches it firmly. Size is stated for part of the rows, as once, few or many counts, or as a class when the clone is expanded.

>NA|12|TRBJ2-5|TRBV5-1|NA
TGCGCCAGCAGCTCGTACCAAGAGACCCAGTACTTC
CASSSYQETQYF
>NA|16|TRBJ2-3|TRBV28|TRBD1
TGTGCCAGCACCCAAAGGGGGACAGGGGACACAGATACGCAGTATTTT
CASTQRGTGDTDTQYF
>NA|15|TRBJ1-3|TRBV6-5|NA
TGTGCCAGCAGTCAACAGCCAGACTCTGGAAACACCATATATTTT
CASSQQPDSGNTIYF
>NA|13|TRBJ1-2|TRBV10-3|NA
TGTGCCATCAGTGAGTGGCAGGGCAGCTGGTACACCTTC
CAISEWQGSWYTF
>once|14|TRBJ2-1|TRBV11-2|NA
TGTGCCAGCAGCTTAATTAGCCCTTACAATGAGCAGTTCTTC
CASSLISPYNEQFF
>NA|13|TRBJ1-1|TRBV7-2|NA
TGTGCCAGCGTGCGGGGTATTAACACTGAAGCTTTCTTT
CASVRGINTEAFF
>NA|14|TRBJ2-7|TRBV6-1|NA
TGTGCCAGCAGGGGAGCAGCTAACTCCTACGAGCAGTACTTC
CASRGAANSYEQYF
>NA|13|TRBJ2-5|TRBV2|NA
TGTGCCAGCAGTGTCCGCAGGGTAGAGACCCAGTACTTC
CASSVRRVETQYF
>NA|15|TRBJ2-5|TRBV28|TRBD1
TGTGCCAGCAGTTCCCCCCCGAGGGGGCTGGAGACCCAGTACTTC
CASSSPPRGLETQYF
>NA|13|TRBJ1-1|TRBV30|NA
TGTGCCTGGAGTGTAGATCGCGGGACTGAAGCTTTCTTT
CAWSVDRGTEAFF
>NA|15|TRBJ2-7|TRBV6-1|TRBD1
TGTGCCAGCAGTGAAGTCGGGACAGGGGTACGCGAGCAGTACTTC
CASSEVGTGVREQYF
>NA|13|TRBJ2-1|TRBV19|TRBD1
TGTGCCAGTAGTCCCCAGGGGGACAATGAGCAGTTCTTC
CASSPQGDNEQFF
>NA|16|TRBJ1-5|TRBV18|NA
TGTGCCAGCTCACCAACAGAAGGGGTTGGTAATCAGCCCCAGCATTTT
CASSPTEGVGNQPQHF
>NA|16|TRBJ1-5|TRBV28|NA
TGTGCCAGCAGTTTAGTCTGGCGGCAGAGCAATCAGCCCCAGCATTTT
CASSLVWRQSNQPQHF
>few|14|TRBJ2-2|TRBV2|NA
TGTGCCAGCAATGGAGGGAGAGACACCGGGGAGCTGTTTTTT
CASNGGRDTGELFF
>NA|11|TRBJ2-5|TRBV20-1|NA
TGCAGTGCTTGGGCGACAGAGACCCAGTACTTC
CSAWATETQYF
>NA|15|TRBJ1-2|TRBV28|NA
TGTGCCAGCAGTTTAAGCTGGGGAGCTAACTATGGCTACACCTTC
CASSLSWGANYGYTF
>few|12|TRBJ2-5|TRBV7-9|NA
TGTTCCAGCAGCCCATACCAAGAGACCCAGTACTTC
CSSSPYQETQYF
>NA|16|TRBJ2-7|TRBV28|TRBD2
TGTGCCAGCACCACTAGCGGGACCCTCCTCTCCTACGAGCAGTACTTC
CASTTSGTLLSYEQYF
>NA|18|TRBJ1-4|TRBV4-2|NA
TGTGCCAGCAGCCAAAAGTTGGCCTTAACCTCAACTAATGAAAAACTGTTTTTT
CASSQKLALTSTNEKLFF
>once|16|TRBJ2-2|TRBV6-6|NA
NA
CASLFAQGTNTGELFF
>NA|14|TRBJ2-3|TRBV5-4|NA
TGTGCCAGCAGCGTTGGCGGGCGCACAGATACGCAGTATTTT
CASSVGGRTDTQYF
>NA|14|TRBJ2-7|TRBV19|TRBD1
TGTGCCAGTAGTATTGGGACAGGGCTTTTCGAGCAGTACTTC
CASSIGTGLFEQYF
>NA|12|TRBJ1-1|TRBV5-5|TRBD1
TGTGCCAGCAGACAGACAGGGGCTGAAGCTTTCTTT
CASRQTGAEAFF
>NA|12|TRBJ2-1|TRBV7-9|NA
TGTGCCAGCAGCTTAATGAGGGATGAGCAGTTCTTC
CASSLMRDEQFF
>NA|15|TRBJ2-1|TRBV5-4|TRBD2
TGTGCCAGCAGGCTCGGGGGGGCGGGAGAGGTTGAGCAGTTCTTC
CASRLGGAGEVEQFF
>NA|17|TRBJ2-1|TRBV7-7|TRBD2
TGTGCTAGCAGCCCAACCGGACTAGCGGATAACTACAATGAGCAGTTCTTC
CASSPTGLADNYNEQFF
>NA|15|TRBJ2-6|TRBV5-1|TRBD1
TGCGCCAGCAGATTACAGGGGGCTGGGGCCAACGTCCTGACTTTC
CASRLQGAGANVLTF
>NA|16|TRBJ1-2|TRBV14|NA
TGTGCCAGCAGCCAAGACCGGGTCAGTGGAGTCTATGGCTACACCTTC
CASSQDRVSGVYGYTF
>NA|14|TRBJ1-2|TRBV2|NA
TGTGCCAGCAGTGTAGTCGGCGGGGTCGGTGGCTACACCTTC
CASSVVGGVGGYTF
>NA|14|TRBJ1-2|TRBV6-5|TRBD1
TGTGCCAGCAGTTACTCAGAGACAGGGGGTGGCTACACCTTC
CASSYSETGGGYTF
>once|13|TRBJ2-3|TRBV5-1|NA
TGCGCCAGCAGCTCCGACAACACAGATACGCAGTATTTT
CASSSDNTDTQYF
>NA|15|TRBJ2-1|TRBV28|TRBD2
TGTGCCAGCAGTTTGCGCGGGAGTCCTTACAATGAGCAGTTCTTC
CASSLRGSPYNEQFF
>once|15|TRBJ2-1|TRBV7-2|TRBD2
TGTGCCAGCAGCTTAGATTTAGCGGGAGCTAGTGAGCAGTTCTTC
CASSLDLAGASEQFF
>NA|17|TRBJ2-5|TRBV15|NA
TGTGCCACCAGCAGAGATGTTAGCGGTCATTCGGGAGAGACCCAGTACTTC
CATSRDVSGHSGETQYF
>NA|17|TRBJ2-1|TRBV19|TRBD2
TGTGCCAGTAGTATAGATCTAGCTAGCGGCTCCTACAATGAGCAGTTCTTC
CASSIDLASGSYNEQFF
>NA|12|TRBJ2-7|TRBV11-2|NA
TGTGCCAGCTCGGGACATCCCTACGAGCAGTACTTC
CASSGHPYEQYF
>NA|16|TRBJ1-4|TRBV6-1|NA
TGTGCCAGCAGTGAAGCGCTGGGGGCGCCTGATGAAAAACTGTTTTTT
CASSEALGAPDEKLFF
>NA|12|TRBJ2-7|TRBV5-3|NA
TGTGCCAGAAGCTTGATCTTCTACGAGCAGTACTTC
CARSLIFYEQYF
>NA|16|TRBJ2-7|TRBV7-9|TRBD1
TGTGCCAGCAGCTTATCACGGACAGGGGAACCCTACGAGCAGTACTTC
CASSLSRTGEPYEQYF
>NA|14|TRBJ1-2|TRBV6-5|TRBD1
TGTGCCAGCAGTCTGGACAGGGGGCAGGGTGGCTACACCTTC
CASSLDRGQGGYTF